The 30 T cell receptor beta chains reported below all come from one sample, sequenced in a study of T cell responses to AZD1222 COVID-19 vaccine. Measured with immunoSEQ multiplex PCR; TCRdb has only the in-frame clones, and not every one. The sample holds some 98,000 clones, about 88% seen once. The source was peripheral blood, collected 28 days after the second AZD1222 dose. The receptors were sampled from an adult who received the AZD1222 COVID-19 vaccine.

V is TRBV7-9 and J is TRBJ1-2, with D possibly TRBD1 on 5 matching bases. This CDR3 has 14 residues. The germline V gene encodes CDR1 SEHNR and CDR2 FQNEAQ (reference sequence). V lost 0 bases to trimming and J lost 4 bases, with 9 bases between them. The CDR3 sequence is CASSLAGAGYGYTF. The CDR3 DNA is TGTGCCAGCAGCTTAGCCGGGGCAGGCTATGGCTACACCTTC.

CDR3 bases: TGTGCCAGTAGTCGACGGACAGACCAAGAGACCCAGTACTTC. Its protein product is CASSRRTDQETQYF. The J gene is TRBJ2-5, the V gene TRBV19; possibly TRBD1 for D (6 bases). Per germline, CDR1 LNHDA and CDR2 SQIVND (reference sequence). V was clipped by 5 bases and J by 0 bases, with 10 bases between them. CDR3 length equals 14 residues. Drawing the rest from reference TRBV19 and TRBJ2-5, the complete variable domain is DGGITQSPKYLFRKEGQNVTLSCEQNLNHDAMYWYRQDPGQGLRLIYYSQIVNDFQKGDIAEGYSVSREKKESFPLTVTSAQKNPTAFYLCASSRRTDQETQYFGPGTRLLVL.

The chain is built from TRBV5-1 and TRBJ1-1, with a possible D match to TRBD1 (5 bases). The V end lost 2 bases, the J end lost 1 base, and 9 bases lay between the germline ends. The CDR3 loop spans 14 amino acids. In germline, CDR1 is SGHRS, CDR2 YFSETQ. CDR3 DNA sequence: TGCGCCAGCAGCTTATGGCAGGGGAACACTGAAGCTTTCTTT. Residues: CASSLWQGNTEAFF.

The genes are TRBV5-1 and TRBJ2-1, with 9 bases lining up with TRBD2. This CDR3 region has 16 residues. Germline CDR1 and CDR2: SGHRS and YFSETQ. J gave up 0 bases and V 2 bases, and 3 bases lay outside the gene matches. The DNA of the CDR3 is TGCGCCAGCAGCTTCCTGACTAGCGGCTCCTACAATGAGCAGTTCTTC. Its protein is CASSFLTSGSYNEQFF. Supplemented by reference TRBV5-1 and TRBJ2-1, the full variable domain reads KAGVTQTPRYLIKTRGQQVTLSCSPISGHRSVSWYQQTPGQGLQFLFEYFSETQRNKGNFPGRFSGRQFSNSRSEMNVSTLELGDSALYLCASSFLTSGSYNEQFFGPGTRLTVL.

The rearrangement uses TRBV9 and TRBJ1-5; a possible D gene is TRBD1 (5 bases). Germline CDR1 is SGDLS and CDR2 is YYNGEE. There are 14 residues in the CDR3. Trimming took 0 bases from V and 3 from J, leaving 7 bases between them. CDR3 nucleotide sequence: TGTGCCAGCAGCGTAGGACAGTTCAATCAGCCCCAGCATTTT. This gives the protein CASSVGQFNQPQHF.

The rearrangement links TRBV3-1 (or the pseudogene TRBV3-2) to TRBJ1-2, with D possibly TRBD1 on 5 matching bases. Germline values: CDR1 LGHDT, CDR2 YNNKEL (reference sequence). The V end was cut by 5 bases, the J end by 8 bases, with 18 bases between. The CDR3 length is 14 residues. DNA of the CDR3: TGTGCCAGCAGCAGTCGAGCAGGGCTAGGAGGCTACACCTTC. Amino acid sequence: CASSSRAGLGGYTF.

The chain is built from TRBV19 and TRBJ2-3; D gene unclear. Per the germline V gene, CDR1 is LNHDA and CDR2 is SQIVND (reference sequence). The CDR3 contains 15 residues. The V gene lost 6 bases and the J gene lost 2 bases, with 15 bases spanning the gap. CDR3 sequence (DNA): TGTGCCAGTAGAAGTACGGGTCGGAACACAGATACGCAGTATTTT. Residues: CASRSTGRNTDTQYF.

The chain recombines TRBV5-1 with TRBJ2-7, with a possible D match to TRBD2 (5 bases). The germline CDR1 and CDR2 sequences are SGHRS and YFSETQ. The CDR3 extends over 17 amino acids. Trimming left V 4 bases short and J 6 bases short, with 26 bases between. The CDR3 coding sequence is TGCGCCAGCAGCCGAACCCCCGAGTCTAGCAGTCGGGGCGAGCAGTACTTC. Translation: CASSRTPESSSRGEQYF. The entire variable domain, with the rest obtained from reference TRBV5-1 and TRBJ2-7, is as follows: KAGVTQTPRYLIKTRGQQVTLSCSPISGHRSVSWYQQTPGQGLQFLFEYFSETQRNKGNFPGRFSGRQFSNSRSEMNVSTLELGDSALYLCASSRTPESSSRGEQYFGPGTRLTVT.

The chain couples TRBV14 to TRBJ2-7, with 8 bases fitting TRBD1. The ends lost 0 bases at V and 3 bases at J; junction bases unmatched: 4. Germline CDR1 and CDR2: SGHDN and FVKESK. The CDR3 covers 15 residues. The CDR3 nucleotides are TGTGCCAGCAGCCAAGAGATGGGACAGGTCTACGAGCAGTACTTC. Its protein is CASSQEMGQVYEQYF.

J is TRBJ1-2 and V is TRBV5-1, with TRBD1 identical over 7 bases. Germline V lookup: CDR1 SGHRS, CDR2 YFSETQ. The CDR3 runs 15 residues. The junction had 8 bases not matched to a gene; V was cut back by 0 bases and J by 6 bases. For the CDR3, the DNA is TGCGCCAGCAGCTTGGTGGGACAGTCAACGGATGGCTACACCTTC. Translated: CASSLVGQSTDGYTF.

The genes are TRBV6-5 and TRBJ1-2; 9 bases line up with TRBD1. This CDR3 contains 14 residues. Germline assignment: CDR1 MNHEY and CDR2 SVGAGI. The V and J ends lost 4 bases and 7 bases, in that order; junction bases with no gene match: 7. CDR3 loop: CASSWGTGQSGYTF. DNA of the CDR3: TGTGCCAGCAGTTGGGGGACAGGGCAGTCTGGCTACACCTTC.

This chain connects TRBV11-1 to TRBJ2-7; D is undetermined. The CDR3 has 15 residues. V gave up 2 bases and J gave up 4 bases, with 15 bases separating them. CDR1 is SGHAT, CDR2 FQDESV, per germline (reference sequence). The CDR3 DNA follows: TGTGCCAGCAGCTTATCGGGTATGTGGGTTTACGAGCAGTACTTC. Translating it yields CASSLSGMWVYEQYF.

The chain has TRBV5-1 and TRBJ2-3; D ambiguous. CDR1 and CDR2 from the germline V gene are SGHRS and YFSETQ. The CDR3 is made up of 15 amino acids. V lost 0 bases, J lost 4 bases, and 12 bases lay in between. The CDR3 nucleotides read TGCGCCAGCAGCTTGGATAACCCCCGGGCAGATACGCAGTATTTT. Residues: CASSLDNPRADTQYF.

On this clone: At one of its ends the junction is not consistent with the germline gene, which may arise from a read error. This rearrangement joins TRBV7-2 to TRBJ2-3, with 13 bases that match TRBD2. Germline V gene lookup returns CDR1 SGHTA and CDR2 FQGNSA. The CDR3 loop spans 14 amino acids. CDR3 nucleotide sequence: TGTGCCAGCAGCTTTTCGACTAGCGGGGGGAATCCGGGGTTT. This gives the protein CASSFSTSGGNPGF.

The chain uses TRBV27 and TRBJ2-1; D is perhaps TRBD1 or TRBD2 (5 bases each). The CDR3 consists of 17 residues. Germline CDR1 is MNHEY and CDR2 is SMNVEV (reference sequence). Trimming shortened V by 8 bases and J by 4 bases, and 24 bases separated the two germline ends. Here the CDR3 DNA reads TGTGCCAGCTCTCCCCGCCGGGGCGAGCGGAGGTACAATGAGCAGTTCTTC. It specifies CASSPRRGERRYNEQFF.

The chain links TRBV3-1 (or the pseudogene TRBV3-2) to TRBJ2-3; possible D gene TRBD2, 5 bases. Germline CDR1 is LGHDT and CDR2 is YNNKEL (reference sequence). With 5 bases removed from V and 6 bases from J, the gap between germline ends came to 18 bases. The CDR3 spans 15 residues. The CDR3 nucleotides read TGTGCCAGCAGCGACGAGGGCGTTCGGCGTGATACGCAGTATTTT. It is translated as CASSDEGVRRDTQYF.

This chain uses TRBV6-4 with TRBJ1-1; TRBD1 matches 9 bases. Per germline, CDR1 MRHNA and CDR2 SNTAGT. Trimming at V came to 8 bases and at J to 5 bases, leaving 9 bases not matched to a gene. The CDR3 has 14 residues. The CDR3 sequence is CASGGTGRETEAFF. As DNA, the CDR3 is TGTGCCAGCGGAGGGACAGGGAGGGAGACTGAAGCTTTCTTT.

The rearrangement joins TRBV5-1 to TRBJ1-2, with 9 bases aligning to TRBD1. The CDR3 contains 17 residues. Germline V gene sequence: CDR1 SGHRS, CDR2 YFSETQ. J lost 4 bases, V lost 3 bases, and 13 bases had no gene match. The CDR3, as DNA: TGCGCCAGCAGCTCAGCAGCCCCGGCGACAGGGGGCTATGGCTACACCTTC. Translated, it gives CASSSAAPATGGYGYTF.

V is TRBV6-6 and J is TRBJ1-5, with 10 bases fitting TRBD1. The CDR3 is 15 amino acids. The V and J ends lost 6 bases and 4 bases, in that order; junction bases with no gene match: 6. Germline V gene lookup returns CDR1 MNHNY and CDR2 SVGAGI (reference sequence). The CDR3: CASRDPGQGNQPQHF. DNA for the CDR3: TGTGCCAGCAGAGATCCGGGACAGGGGAATCAGCCCCAGCATTTT.

A few counts support this clone. The V and J genes are TRBV5-1 and TRBJ2-1; TRBD2 is a possible D gene (5 bases). V lost 4 bases and J 9 bases, leaving 8 bases between the germline ends. This CDR3 spans 11 amino acids. Germline V gene lookup returns CDR1 SGHRS and CDR2 YFSETQ. CDR3 protein: CASSEGREQFF. DNA for the CDR3: TGCGCCAGCAGCGAGGGTCGTGAGCAGTTCTTC.

The chain recombines TRBV7-8 with TRBJ1-5, with TRBD1 matching over 7 bases. Germline trimming cut 5 bases from V and 3 bases from J; bases unmatched to any gene: 4. The CDR3 has 14 amino acids. CDR1 and CDR2 (germline): SGHVS, FQNEAQ. CDR3 nucleotides: TGTGCCAGCAGCCGTGGGACAGCCAATCAGCCCCAGCATTTT. Amino acids: CASSRGTANQPQHF.

The chain uses TRBV15 and TRBJ2-7; D might be TRBD1 (6 bases). CDR3 length: 18 residues. Deletions cut 0 bases from V and 2 bases from J, with 20 bases between. Germline V gene data show CDR1 as LNHNV and CDR2 as YYDKDF (reference sequence). CDR3 sequence: CATSRDRVTGSQTYEQYF. CDR3 sequence (DNA): TGTGCCACCAGCAGAGACCGCGTCACAGGGTCGCAGACCTACGAGCAGTACTTC.

V is TRBV7-7 and J is TRBJ2-1, with 8 nucleotides matching TRBD1. The germline V gene has CDR1 SSHAT and CDR2 FNYEAQ (reference sequence). This CDR3 spans 15 amino acids. V gave up 6 bases and J gave up 10 bases; unmatched junction bases: 14. The CDR3 reads CASSQTPGQAKEQFF. DNA for the CDR3: TGTGCCAGCAGTCAAACCCCGGGACAGGCTAAAGAGCAGTTCTTC.

This clone was detected only a few times. The chain carries TRBV10-3 and TRBJ2-7; D gene unclear. Germline-derived CDR1 and CDR2 are ENHRY and SYGVKD. Trimming cost V 7 bases and J 4 bases, with 17 bases left between them. The CDR3 extends over 14 amino acids. The CDR3 here is CAIITPMGRYEQYF. The CDR3 DNA follows: TGTGCCATCATAACCCCGATGGGCAGGTACGAGCAGTACTTC.

V and J are TRBV24-1 and TRBJ1-5, with D possibly being TRBD1 (6 bases). The CDR3 totals 11 residues. V was trimmed by 12 bases and J by 6 bases, leaving 11 bases between them. Germline assignment: CDR1 KGHDR and CDR2 SFDVKD. CDR3 DNA: TGTGCCTCCGGGGACATTCAGCCCCAGCATTTT. Translating gives CASGDIQPQHF.

DNA of the CDR3: TGTGCCAGCAGTCGGACCGGGACAAGGAACACTGAAGCTTTCTTT. Protein product: CASSRTGTRNTEAFF. The chain recombines TRBV27 with TRBJ1-1, with D maybe TRBD1 (6 bases). Trimming stripped 5 bases from V and 1 base from J, with 14 bases between. The CDR3 is 15 residues long. Germline V gives CDR1 MNHEY, CDR2 SMNVEV (reference sequence).

The chain combines TRBV4-3 with TRBJ2-4, with D possibly being TRBD1 (6 bases). Germline CDR1 and CDR2: LGHNA and YSLEER. The germline V and J ends were trimmed by 0 bases and 8 bases, with 17 bases remaining between them. This CDR3 has 16 amino acids. CDR3 amino acids: CASSQDYRAFGDIQYF. CDR3 nucleotide sequence: TGCGCCAGCAGCCAAGATTACAGGGCGTTTGGAGACATTCAGTACTTC.

The table lists this clone with a few counts. This chain joins TRBV6-5 and TRBJ2-7; the D gene is possibly TRBD2 (6 bases). There are 15 residues in the CDR3. V was trimmed by 2 bases and J by 1 base, leaving 12 bases between them. Germline V gene lookup returns CDR1 MNHEY and CDR2 SVGAGI. CDR3 amino acids: CASSYVVAESYEQYF. CDR3 DNA sequence: TGTGCCAGCAGTTACGTGGTAGCGGAGTCCTACGAGCAGTACTTC.

This rearrangement joins TRBV7-2 to TRBJ1-2; D call uncertain. The CDR3 consists of 14 residues. From germline, CDR1 is SGHTA and CDR2 FQGNSA. V was trimmed by 2 bases and J by 4 bases, leaving 11 bases between them. The chain's CDR3 is CASSLTMTFYGYTF. Here the CDR3 DNA reads TGTGCCAGCAGCTTAACCATGACGTTCTATGGCTACACCTTC.

This clone has just a few counts. The rearrangement uses TRBV15 and TRBJ1-1, with 8 bases matching TRBD1. Germline assignment: CDR1 LNHNV and CDR2 YYDKDF (reference sequence). Germline trimming cut 4 bases from V and 5 bases from J; bases unmatched to any gene: 6. This CDR3 has 14 residues. This chain's CDR3 is CATSIEQGGTEAFF. The DNA for the CDR3 is TGTGCCACCAGCATCGAACAGGGGGGGACTGAAGCTTTCTTT. Full variable domain (outside the CDR3, taken from reference TRBV15 and TRBJ1-1): DAMVIQNPRYQVTQFGKPVTLSCSQTLNHNVMYWYQQKSSQAPKLLFHYYDKDFNNEADTPDNFQSRRPNTSFCFLDIRSPGLGDTAMYLCATSIEQGGTEAFFGQGTRLTVV.